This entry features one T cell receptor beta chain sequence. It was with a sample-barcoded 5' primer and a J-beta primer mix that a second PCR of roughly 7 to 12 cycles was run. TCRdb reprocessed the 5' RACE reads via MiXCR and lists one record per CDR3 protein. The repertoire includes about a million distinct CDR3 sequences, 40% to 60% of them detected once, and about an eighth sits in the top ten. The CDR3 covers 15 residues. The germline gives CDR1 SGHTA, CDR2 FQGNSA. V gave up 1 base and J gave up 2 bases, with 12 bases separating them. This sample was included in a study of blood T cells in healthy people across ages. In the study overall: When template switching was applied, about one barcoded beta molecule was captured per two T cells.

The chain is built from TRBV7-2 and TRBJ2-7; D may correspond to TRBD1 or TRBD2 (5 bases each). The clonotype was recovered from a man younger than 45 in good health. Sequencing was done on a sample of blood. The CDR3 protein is CASSLGGKRTYEQYF. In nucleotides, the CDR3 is TGTGCCAGCAGCTTAGGGGGCAAGCGGACCTACGAGCAGTACTTC.